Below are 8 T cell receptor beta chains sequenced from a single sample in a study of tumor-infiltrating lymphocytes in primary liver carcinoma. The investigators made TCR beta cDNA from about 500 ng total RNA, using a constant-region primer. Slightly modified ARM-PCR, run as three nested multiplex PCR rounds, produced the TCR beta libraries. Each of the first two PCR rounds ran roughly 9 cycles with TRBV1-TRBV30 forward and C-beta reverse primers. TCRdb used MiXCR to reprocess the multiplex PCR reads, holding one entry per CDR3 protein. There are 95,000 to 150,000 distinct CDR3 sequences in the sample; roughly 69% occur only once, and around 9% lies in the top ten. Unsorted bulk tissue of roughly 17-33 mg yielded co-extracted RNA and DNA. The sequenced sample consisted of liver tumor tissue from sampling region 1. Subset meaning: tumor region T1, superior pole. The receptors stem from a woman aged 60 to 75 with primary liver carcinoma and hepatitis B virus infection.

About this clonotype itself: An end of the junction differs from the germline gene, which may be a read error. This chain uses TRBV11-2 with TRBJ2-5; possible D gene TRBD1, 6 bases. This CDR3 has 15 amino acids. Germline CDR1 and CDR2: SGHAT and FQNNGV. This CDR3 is CASSRESGVLVTQYF. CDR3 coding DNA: TGTGCCAGCAGCCGTGAATCAGGGGTTTTGGTGACCCAGTACTTT.

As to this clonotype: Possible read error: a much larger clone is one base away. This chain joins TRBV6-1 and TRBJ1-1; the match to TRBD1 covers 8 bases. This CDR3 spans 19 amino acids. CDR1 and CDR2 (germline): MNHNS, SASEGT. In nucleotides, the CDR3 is TGTGTCAGCAGTGAAAGATTGGGCAGGGGGCGCGTAGTGGTCACTGAAGCTTTCTTT. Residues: CVSSERLGRGRVVVTEAFF.

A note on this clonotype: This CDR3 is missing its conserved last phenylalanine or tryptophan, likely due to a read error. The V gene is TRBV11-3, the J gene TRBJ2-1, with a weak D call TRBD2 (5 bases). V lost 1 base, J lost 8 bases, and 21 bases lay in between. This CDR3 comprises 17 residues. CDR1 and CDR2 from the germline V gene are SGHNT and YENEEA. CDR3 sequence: CASSLGRGEWVVDEQFL. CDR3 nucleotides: TGTGCCAGCAGCTTAGGTCGGGGAGAGTGGGTTGTCGATGAGCAGTTCTTA.

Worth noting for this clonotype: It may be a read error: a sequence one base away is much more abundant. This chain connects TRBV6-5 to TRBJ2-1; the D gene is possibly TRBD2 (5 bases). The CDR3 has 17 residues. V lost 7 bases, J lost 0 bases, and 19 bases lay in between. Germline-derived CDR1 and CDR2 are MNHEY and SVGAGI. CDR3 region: CASNTRVASSSYNEQFF. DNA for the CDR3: TGTGCCAGCAACACGCGGGTAGCGTCGAGCTCCTACAATGAGCAGTTCTTC.

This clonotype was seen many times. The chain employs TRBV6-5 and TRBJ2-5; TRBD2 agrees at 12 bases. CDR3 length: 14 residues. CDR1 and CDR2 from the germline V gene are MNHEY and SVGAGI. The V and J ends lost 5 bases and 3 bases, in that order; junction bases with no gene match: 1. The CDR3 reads CASSRTSGKETQYF. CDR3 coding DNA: TGTGCCAGCAGTCGGACTAGCGGGAAAGAGACCCAGTACTTC.

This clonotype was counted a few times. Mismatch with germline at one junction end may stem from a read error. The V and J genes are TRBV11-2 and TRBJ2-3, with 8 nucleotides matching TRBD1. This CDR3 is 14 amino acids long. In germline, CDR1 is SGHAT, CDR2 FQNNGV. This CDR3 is CASSPRTGPDTQYF. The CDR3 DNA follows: TGTGCTAGCAGTCCGAGGACAGGGCCAGATACGCAGTATTTT.

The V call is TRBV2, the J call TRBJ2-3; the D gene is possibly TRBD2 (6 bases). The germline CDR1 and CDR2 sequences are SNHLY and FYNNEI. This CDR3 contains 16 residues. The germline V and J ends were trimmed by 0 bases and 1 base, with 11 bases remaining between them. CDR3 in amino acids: CASSEALATRTDTQYF. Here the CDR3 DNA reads TGTGCCAGCAGTGAAGCGCTAGCGACCCGCACAGATACGCAGTATTTT.

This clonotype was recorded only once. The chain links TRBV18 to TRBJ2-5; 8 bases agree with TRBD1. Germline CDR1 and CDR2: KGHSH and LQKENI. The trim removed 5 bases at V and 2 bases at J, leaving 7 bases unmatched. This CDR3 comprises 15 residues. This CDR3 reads CASSAMTGAQETQYF. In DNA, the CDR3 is TGTGCCAGCTCAGCTATGACAGGGGCGCAAGAGACCCAGTACTTC. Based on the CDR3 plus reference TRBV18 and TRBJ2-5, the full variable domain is NAGVMQNPRHLVRRRGQEARLRCSPMKGHSHVYWYRQLPEEGLKFMVYLQKENIIDESGMPKERFSAEFPKEGPSILRIQQVVRGDSAAYFCASSAMTGAQETQYFGPGTRLLVL.